Listed below are T cell receptor beta chains from one sample, sequenced in a study of blood T cell repertoires in COVID-19. Clones were sequenced by immunoSEQ multiplex PCR, and TCRdb holds only the in-frame ones, with some missing. The sample has 300,000 to 500,000 clones, 70% to 90% seen once. The specimen was PBMCs or T cells enriched from blood (not recorded which). Receptors originate from a woman aged 40 to 50 with acute COVID-19. CDR3s include the opening cysteine and the closing phenylalanine or tryptophan. Fields, in order: D gene, V gene, clone size, CDR3 length, J gene, CDR3 protein, CDR3 DNA. A D gene is named only where the DNA matches it firmly. Some rows have no size entry. The others give once, few or many, or a class for an expanded clone.

.,TRBV29-1,.,13,TRBJ2-7,CSVGQGYSYEQYF,TGCAGCGTTGGGCAGGGCTACTCCTACGAGCAGTACTTC
TRBD1,TRBV4-1,.,16,TRBJ1-1,CASSSRRDSLNTEAFF,TGCGCCAGCAGCTCACGCCGGGACAGCTTGAACACTGAAGCTTTCTTT
TRBD2,TRBV5-4,.,15,TRBJ2-3,CAILPTSGVTDTQYF,TGTGCCATTCTCCCGACTAGCGGGGTAACAGATACGCAGTATTTT
TRBD2,TRBV7-2,.,15,TRBJ2-7,CASSAGGVPPLEQYF,TGTGCCAGCAGCGCCGGGGGGGTTCCTCCTCTCGAGCAGTACTTC
TRBD2,TRBV2,.,15,TRBJ2-7,CASSPTSGGTYEQYF,TGTGCCAGCAGTCCCACTAGCGGGGGTACCTACGAGCAGTACTTC
.,TRBV7-9,.,12,TRBJ2-1,CASSWGQNEQFF,TGTGCCAGCAGCTGGGGACAAAATGAGCAGTTCTTC
TRBD1,TRBV6-1,.,19,TRBJ1-5,CASSEAPTGGSYSNQPQHF,TGTGCCAGCAGTGAAGCGCCAACAGGGGGCTCTTATAGCAATCAGCCCCAGCATTTT
.,TRBV6-5,.,13,TRBJ1-5,CASSYGGNQPQHF,TGTGCCAGCAGTTACGGGGGGAATCAGCCCCAGCATTTT
TRBD2,TRBV9,.,19,TRBJ2-2,CASSVATASGGAGTGELFF,TGTGCCAGCAGCGTAGCTACGGCTAGCGGGGGGGCCGGCACCGGGGAGCTGTTTTTT
.,TRBV5-1,.,13,TRBJ1-2,CASSLRQDYGYTF,TGCGCCAGCAGCTTAAGACAAGACTATGGCTACACCTTC
TRBD2,TRBV6-2/TRBV6-3,.,15,TRBJ2-5,CASSPWKRGQETQYF,TGTGCCAGCAGTCCGTGGAAGCGGGGCCAAGAGACCCAGTACTTC
.,TRBV18,.,13,TRBJ1-1,CASSLRSLTEAFF,TGTGCCAGCTCCCTACGATCCCTCACTGAAGCTTTCTTT
TRBD2,TRBV11-2,.,15,TRBJ2-3,CASSLSGGARDTQYF,TGTGCCAGCAGCTTAAGCGGGGGGGCAAGAGATACGCAGTATTTT
TRBD2,TRBV2,.,15,TRBJ2-1,CASKLAGGPYNEQFF,TGTGCCAGCAAACTAGCGGGGGGCCCCTACAATGAGCAGTTCTTC
.,TRBV4-1,.,15,TRBJ2-7,CASSQGPTSSYEQYF,TGCGCCAGCAGCCAAGGGCCAACTAGCTCCTACGAGCAGTACTTC
.,TRBV11-2,.,17,TRBJ1-5,CASSLAPRGASNQPQHF,TGTGCCAGCAGCTTAGCCCCCCGGGGGGCCAGCAATCAGCCCCAGCATTTT
TRBD2,TRBV7-7,.,16,TRBJ2-5,CASSVGLAGVQETQYF,TGTGCCAGCAGCGTAGGACTAGCGGGAGTACAAGAGACCCAGTACTTC
.,TRBV12-3/TRBV12-4,once,13,TRBJ1-1,CASSFQANTEAFF,TGTGCCAGCAGTTTTCAGGCTAACACTGAAGCTTTCTTT
.,TRBV5-8,.,12,TRBJ2-1,CASSLLYNEQFF,TGTGCCAGCAGCTTACTGTACAATGAGCAGTTCTTC
.,TRBV19,.,15,TRBJ2-5,CASSIGGGAPETQYF,TGTGCCAGTAGTATCGGAGGGGGCGCCCCCGAGACCCAGTACTTC
.,TRBV21-1,.,18,TRBJ1-5,CASSKGLHRGLINQPQHF,TGTGCCAGCAGCAAAGGGCTTCACAGGGGGCTAATCAATCAGCCCCAGCATTTT
.,TRBV27,few,12,TRBJ1-1,CASSFPGAEAFF,TGTGCCAGCAGTTTTCCGGGGGCTGAAGCTTTCTTT